The sequence of this T cell receptor (beta chain) was determined in a study of T-cell reconstitution after alpha-beta-depleted transplantation in children. This clonotype was recorded at least ten times. Its antigen is as yet unknown. Unique molecular identifiers were incorporated into the prepared TCRbeta library. TCRdb fed the PCR reads into MiXCR, producing one record per CDR3 protein. The sample has 500,000 to 650,000 distinct CDR3 sequences; approximately 10% are singletons. The germline V and J ends were trimmed by 2 bases and 5 bases, with 6 bases remaining between them. The CDR3 has 12 residues. Germline V gives CDR1 SEHNR, CDR2 FQNEAQ (reference sequence). General study findings and limits: Counts and diversity of T cells one year after transplant came mostly from newly produced T cells. The origin of alpha-beta T cells about two months after transplant was reportedly several hundred expanded graft clones. Surviving recipient T cells and thymic progenitors produced the high day-60 TCRbeta diversity seen in some patients.

This sequence originates from a female patient younger than 10 who had a stem cell transplant for aplastic anemia, so the T cells may come from the graft donor. The sample was PBMCs, mostly from graft donor cells, taken 180 days after TCRalphabeta/CD19-depleted stem cell transplant. The rearrangement uses TRBV7-9 and TRBJ1-2; D ambiguous. The CDR3 bases are TGTGCCAGCAGCTTACACGGTTATGGCTACACCTTC. This gives the protein CASSLHGYGYTF.